This is a list of T cell receptor beta chains from one sample in a study of long-term antiretroviral therapy in people with HIV. Assay used: immunoSEQ multiplex PCR; TCRdb lists only in-frame clones, some missing. Of roughly 16,000 clones in the sample, about 86% were seen once. The sample consisted of unsorted PBMCs, taken about 2.4 years before starting antiretroviral therapy. These receptors all stem from a woman younger than 45 with HIV. The CDR3 runs from the conserved cysteine through the conserved F or W. D genes are given only for firm matches. Where a row states a size, it is once, few, many or the class of an expanded clone; other rows omit it.

j_gene	d_gene	v_gene	len	abundance	CDR3nt	CDR3aa
TRBJ1-2	.	TRBV6-1	14	.	TGTGCCAGCAGTGACAGGGGTTCCCCCCATCGTTACACCTTC	CASSDRGSPHRYTF
TRBJ1-2	TRBD1	TRBV19	17	.	TGTGCCAGTAGCGACAGGAAGGGACAGGGTCAAGTTTACGGCTACACCTTC	CASSDRKGQGQVYGYTF
TRBJ1-6	.	TRBV7-8	15	.	TGTGCCAGCAGCTCAGAAACCAGGACGGGATCACCCCTCCACTTT	CASSSETRTGSPLHF
TRBJ2-5	.	TRBV4-3	16	once	TGCGCCAGCAGCCGTTATCCTCGGGGGAACCAAGAGACCCAGTACTTC	CASSRYPRGNQETQYF
TRBJ2-1	.	TRBV7-2	9	.	TGTGCCAGCAGCTACGGACAGTTCTTC	CASSYGQFF
TRBJ1-6	TRBD1	TRBV27	16	.	TGTGCCAGCAGTTTATCGGCCCAGGGGGCAGAATCACCCCTCCACTTT	CASSLSAQGAESPLHF
TRBJ1-2	TRBD1	TRBV6-6	14	.	TGTGCCAGCAGTTACGGGACAGCGGACTATGGCTACACCTTC	CASSYGTADYGYTF
TRBJ1-6	TRBD1	TRBV2	15	.	TGTGCCAGCAGTCCCGAGGGACAGCATAATTCACCCCTCCACTTT	CASSPEGQHNSPLHF
TRBJ1-6	.	TRBV10-3	19	.	TGTGCCATCAGTGCCCTTAGGAACGGCAGGGGTCCTTATAATTCACCCCTCCACTTT	CAISALRNGRGPYNSPLHF
TRBJ1-1	.	TRBV15	13	.	TGTGCCACCGCTAGTAGAAAGGCCACTGAAGCTTTCTTT	CATASRKATEAFF
TRBJ1-1	.	TRBV4-3	13	.	TGCGCCAGCAGCCAGACAGGGAACACTGAAGCTTTCTTT	CASSQTGNTEAFF